A single sample gave rise to the 20 T cell receptor beta chains below, sequenced in a study of early T cells in non-severe SARS-CoV-2 infection (dated by TCRdb to the early 2020s). Libraries were built with 5' RACE. TCRdb records NextSeq 500 as the sequencer. In-frame beta chains were kept once TCRdb had trimmed the public reads at Q25 with fastp and called clones with MiXCR. Rows with a matching CDR3 protein are joined into one entry that keeps the most common DNA and genes. Within this sample are over 80,000 distinct CDR3 sequences, with roughly 12% of them counted one time only. 4% to 4.5% of the sample lies in the top ten. This specimen consisted of whole blood, obtained at baseline. All receptors come from an adult who was a healthcare worker with PCR-confirmed SARS-CoV-2 infection or an uninfected control (not recorded which).

This clonotype was seen a few times. V usage is TRBV7-9 and J usage is TRBJ2-1; D might be TRBD1 or TRBD2, each matching 5 bases. V gave up 5 bases and J gave up 4 bases, with 12 bases separating them. The CDR3 extends over 14 amino acids. Germline CDR1 and CDR2: SEHNR and FQNEAQ (reference sequence). CDR3 protein: CASSRGGLYNEQFF. The CDR3 coding sequence is TGTGCCAGCAGCCGGGGCGGACTTTACAATGAGCAGTTCTTC. Combining the CDR3 with reference TRBV7-9 and TRBJ2-1 gives the whole variable domain DTGVSQNPRHKITKRGQNVTFRCDPISEHNRLYWYRQTLGQGPEFLTYFQNEAQLEKSRLLSDRFSAERPKGSFSTLEIQRTEQGDSAMYLCASSRGGLYNEQFFGPGTRLTVL.

At least ten counts were recorded for this clonotype. The rearrangement links TRBV24-1 to TRBJ2-7, with D hard to call. V shed 3 bases and J shed 1 base, with 18 bases lying between them. Germline V gene lookup returns CDR1 KGHDR and CDR2 SFDVKD. This CDR3 has 17 amino acids. The chain's CDR3 is CATSDGSAAGYSYEQYF. The CDR3 DNA reads TGTGCCACCAGTGATGGATCCGCCGCAGGATATTCCTACGAGCAGTACTTC.

The chain has TRBV7-2 and TRBJ1-6; D is perhaps TRBD1 (6 bases). The CDR3 is 15 residues long. Trimming shortened V by 5 bases and J by 7 bases, and 15 bases separated the two germline ends. Germline V gene sequence: CDR1 SGHTA, CDR2 FQGNSA. The CDR3 loop reads CASSAQGSGNSPLHF. The CDR3 DNA reads TGTGCCAGCAGCGCACAGGGTTCCGGGAATTCACCCCTCCACTTT.

This clonotype has at least ten counts. The V gene is TRBV6-7, the J gene TRBJ2-7; D ambiguous. TRBV6-7 is treated as an ORF (open reading frame) with a function not yet certain. The CDR3 spans 15 residues. V lost 5 bases, J lost 2 bases, and 16 bases lay in between. The CDR3 nucleotides are TGTGCCAGCAGTCAACTTATTGAGAGGACCTACGAGCAGTACTTC. The encoded protein is CASSQLIERTYEQYF.

This clonotype was detected a few times. V usage is TRBV12-3 or TRBV12-4 and J usage is TRBJ1-1, with 8 positions matching TRBD1. Germline trimming cut 3 bases from V and 3 bases from J; bases unmatched to any gene: 9. CDR3 length: 16 amino acids. Here the CDR3 reads CASSFGTGVGDTEAFF. As DNA, the CDR3 is TGTGCCAGCAGTTTCGGGACAGGAGTGGGAGACACTGAAGCTTTCTTT.

The gene calls are TRBV5-1 and TRBJ2-7; D possibly corresponds to TRBD1 (6 bases). Trimming stripped 2 bases from V and 5 bases from J, with 20 bases between. The CDR3 covers 16 residues. From germline, CDR1 is SGHRS and CDR2 YFSETQ. The CDR3 DNA sequence: TGCGCCAGCAGCTTACCTTCAGGGGAACTCGCGGACGAGCAGTACTTC. Amino acids: CASSLPSGELADEQYF.

This clonotype was observed a handful of times. The chain carries TRBV29-1 and TRBJ1-1, with unresolved D. CDR3 length: 13 residues. The V end was cut by 7 bases, the J end by 4 bases, with 16 bases between. The V gene's germline CDR1 is SQVTM and CDR2 ANQGSEA. CDR3 in DNA: TGCAGCGCCGGCGGCGGGTTCGTCACTGAAGCTTTCTTT. Its translation is CSAGGGFVTEAFF.

This clonotype showed up many times. This rearrangement joins TRBV18 to TRBJ2-2, with unresolved D. Trimming stripped 2 bases from V and 0 bases from J, with 4 bases between. The CDR3 runs 14 residues. In germline, CDR1 is KGHSH, CDR2 LQKENI. In nucleotides, the CDR3 is TGTGCCAGCTCACCAAAAGCGAACACCGGGGAGCTGTTTTTT. Translation gives CASSPKANTGELFF.

CDR3 coding DNA: TGCAGTGCTAGAGCCCCTGTCGGGACTGGTGTTAATGAGCAGTTCTTC. Its protein product is CSARAPVGTGVNEQFF. The chain joins TRBV20-1 to TRBJ2-1, with D perhaps matching TRBD2 (6 bases). This CDR3 has 16 residues. The V gene's germline CDR1 is DFQATT and CDR2 SNEGSKA (reference sequence). V dropped 1 base and J dropped 7 bases, with 20 bases sitting between them.

The V gene is TRBV24-1, the J gene TRBJ2-1; 8 nucleotides match TRBD2. The V gene end was trimmed by 2 bases and the J gene end by 3 bases; junction bases not matched to a gene: 5. Germline V gives CDR1 KGHDR, CDR2 SFDVKD. This CDR3 is built from 16 residues. CDR3: CATSDSREGRYNEQFF. As DNA, the CDR3 is TGTGCCACCAGTGATTCTCGGGAGGGCCGCTACAATGAGCAGTTCTTC.

The V and J genes are TRBV2 and TRBJ1-4; D gene ambiguous. The CDR3 runs to 13 residues. Germline loops: CDR1 SNHLY, CDR2 FYNNEI. Between the trimmed V and J ends, which lost 6 bases and 4 bases, there was a span of 9 bases. DNA for the CDR3: TGTGCCAGCAGACGGGAAGATAATGAAAAACTGTTTTTT. Its protein product is CASRREDNEKLFF. The full variable domain, rest sourced from reference TRBV2 and TRBJ1-4, is EPEVTQTPSHQVTQMGQEVILRCVPISNHLYFYWYRQILGQKVEFLVSFYNNEISEKSEIFDDQFSVERPDGSNFTLKIRSTKLEDSAMYFCASRREDNEKLFFGSGTQLSVL.

A few counts support this clonotype. The gene calls are TRBV5-4 and TRBJ2-3; D unclear. The germline V gene has CDR1 SGHNT and CDR2 YYREEE (reference sequence). V was clipped by 0 bases and J by 2 bases, with 10 bases between them. The CDR3 contains 15 residues. The chain's CDR3 is CASSLEASYTDTQYF. As DNA, the CDR3 is TGTGCCAGCAGCTTGGAAGCTTCCTACACAGATACGCAGTATTTT.

CDR3 nucleotide sequence: TGTGCCAGCAGCTTGGGATTAGGGGAGCACAATCAGCCCCAGCATTTT. Protein: CASSLGLGEHNQPQHF. This sequence joins TRBV5-6 and TRBJ1-5, with D possibly TRBD1 on 5 matching bases. Germline V gene data show CDR1 as SGHDT and CDR2 as YYEEEE. With 0 bases removed from V and 3 bases from J, the gap between germline ends came to 13 bases. This CDR3 is built from 16 residues.

This clonotype was recorded a few times. In DNA, the CDR3 is TGTGCCAGCAGCTGGGGAGATACGCAGTATTTT. This translates into CASSWGDTQYF. This sequence joins TRBV7-9 and TRBJ2-3; D is undetermined. Germline loops: CDR1 SEHNR, CDR2 FQNEAQ (reference sequence). Trimming removed 4 bases from V and 5 bases from J, with 4 bases in between. The CDR3 loop spans 11 amino acids.

J is TRBJ2-2 and V is TRBV5-1; TRBD2 might be the D (6 bases). The length of the CDR3 is 14 residues. Trimming pared 4 bases from V and 2 bases from J, leaving 9 bases between. Per germline, CDR1 SGHRS and CDR2 YFSETQ. The CDR3 loop reads CASSTGTNTGELFF. The CDR3, as DNA: TGCGCCAGCAGCACGGGGACTAACACCGGGGAGCTGTTTTTT.

V and J are TRBV5-1 and TRBJ2-7; D is undetermined. The CDR3 length is 12 residues. V lost 0 bases and J lost 6, with 7 bases in between. The germline CDR1 and CDR2 sequences are SGHRS and YFSETQ. The CDR3 spells CASSLGNFEQYF. The CDR3, as DNA: TGCGCCAGCAGCTTGGGCAACTTCGAGCAGTACTTC.

The chain joins TRBV7-9 to TRBJ2-3; TRBD2 agrees at 11 bases. This CDR3 comprises 17 residues. CDR1 and CDR2 from the germline V gene are SEHNR and FQNEAQ (reference sequence). V gave up 5 bases and J gave up 3 bases; unmatched junction bases: 10. Here the CDR3 reads CASSILGLAGRTDTQYF. CDR3 sequence (DNA): TGTGCCAGCAGCATCCTAGGACTAGCGGGTAGAACAGATACGCAGTATTTT.

Ten or more counts support this clonotype. This sequence joins TRBV11-2 and TRBJ2-1; 10 bases fit TRBD2. The germline V gene encodes CDR1 SGHAT and CDR2 FQNNGV. With V trimmed by 5 bases and J by 3 bases, 4 bases remained unmatched. This CDR3 is 15 amino acids long. CDR3 in DNA: TGTGCCAGCAGCCCAGGACTAGCGGACTACAATGAGCAGTTCTTC. Translating it yields CASSPGLADYNEQFF.

This clonotype has just a few counts. The rearrangement uses TRBV7-9 and TRBJ2-5; maybe TRBD1 (6 bases). The CDR3 contains 14 residues. V shed 4 bases and J shed 2 bases, with 11 bases lying between them. Germline V gives CDR1 SEHNR, CDR2 FQNEAQ (reference sequence). The CDR3 protein is CASSYTTGQETQYF. The CDR3 bases are TGTGCCAGCAGCTATACGACAGGTCAAGAGACCCAGTACTTC.

The chain carries TRBV20-1 and TRBJ1-1; D call uncertain. This CDR3 has 12 amino acids. Germline CDR1 and CDR2: DFQATT and SNEGSKA (reference sequence). This CDR3 reads CRGLTGNTEAFF. The CDR3 DNA follows: TGCAGGGGCCTGACGGGGAACACTGAAGCTTTCTTT.